The TCR beta chain described here comes from a study of cytomegalovirus exposure and HLA in healthy donors. Study background: Earlier results showed approximately 110 million unique TCR beta sequences derived from approximately 180 million T cells.

The study ran its PCR with 60 Vbeta and 13 Jbeta primers. Some clones are missing from TCRdb's copy, which holds only in-frame ones; the method was immunoSEQ multiplex PCR. The sample holds 100,000 or so clones; roughly 80% are singletons and the top ten take 6.5% to 7%. Germline lookup yields CDR1 SGHVS and CDR2 FQNEAQ. This CDR3 has 17 amino acids. Germline trimming cut 1 base from V and 6 bases from J; bases unmatched to any gene: 12. The chain couples TRBV7-8 to TRBJ1-2, with 9 bases matching TRBD1. This TCR derives from a man younger than 40 in good health and CMV-seropositive. Sequenced input: PBMCs. The CDR3 is CASSLVGGQGQLNGYTF. The CDR3 nucleotides are TGTGCCAGCAGCTTAGTGGGGGGACAGGGACAGCTAAATGGCTACACCTTC.